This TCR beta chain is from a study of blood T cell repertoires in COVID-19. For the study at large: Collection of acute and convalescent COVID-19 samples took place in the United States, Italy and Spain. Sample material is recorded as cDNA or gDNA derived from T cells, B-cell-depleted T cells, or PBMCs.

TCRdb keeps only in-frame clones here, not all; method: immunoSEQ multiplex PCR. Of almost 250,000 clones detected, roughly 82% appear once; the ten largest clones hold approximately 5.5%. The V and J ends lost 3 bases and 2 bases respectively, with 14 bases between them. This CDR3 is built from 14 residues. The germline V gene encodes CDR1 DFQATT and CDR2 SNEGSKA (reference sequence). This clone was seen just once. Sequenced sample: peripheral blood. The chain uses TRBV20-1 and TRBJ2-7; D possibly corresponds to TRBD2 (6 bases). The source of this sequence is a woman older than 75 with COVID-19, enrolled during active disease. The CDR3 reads CSASRHGGTYEQYF. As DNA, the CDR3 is TGCAGTGCTAGTAGGCACGGGGGAACCTACGAGCAGTACTTC.